Presented here are 26 T cell receptor beta chains from one specimen sequenced in a study of spatial heterogeneity in lung cancer. TCRdb passed the 5' RACE reads through MiXCR, listing each CDR3 protein once. Among approximately 13,000 distinct CDR3 sequences, around 5.2% were seen once, and the ten largest hold 35% to 40%. This sample's time point: sample taken at primary tumor resection. Whole RNA, isolated from tumor, nontumor lung or frozen PBMC, was sequenced without prior sorting. Source: lung tumor tissue, taken at surgery. The receptors stem from a human donor with early-stage non-small cell lung cancer.

This clonotype was counted many times. Since the library was made to target alpha chains, this beta chain is a stray read and its abundance is not meaningful. The chain recombines TRBV12-3 or TRBV12-4 with TRBJ1-2; D gene uncertain. Trimming pared 2 bases from V and 11 bases from J, leaving 12 bases between. CDR3 length: 12 amino acids. This CDR3 reads CASSLSSLEYTF. The CDR3 nucleotides are TGTGCCAGCAGTTTATCCAGTTTGGAGTACACCTTC.

This clonotype showed up many times. Being off target in a library aimed at alpha chains, this beta chain has a size of little meaning. V is TRBV5-1 and J is TRBJ2-5; D remains unclear. The CDR3 extends over 11 amino acids. Germline CDR1 is SGHRS and CDR2 is YFSETQ. The ends were cut back, 7 bases at V and 3 bases at J, with 7 bases in the middle. The CDR3 loop reads CASGFKETQYF. As DNA, the CDR3 is TGCGCCAGCGGTTTCAAAGAGACCCAGTACTTC.

This clonotype was counted at least ten times. The library was designed around alpha chains, so this beta chain is a stray read whose abundance carries little weight. This chain uses TRBV24-1 with TRBJ2-5, with 7 positions matching TRBD1. CDR1 and CDR2 from the germline V gene are KGHDR and SFDVKD. With V trimmed by 4 bases and J by 4 bases, 5 bases remained unmatched. This CDR3 is 14 amino acids long. CDR3 sequence: CATSDPTGPETQYF. CDR3 coding DNA: TGTGCCACCAGTGACCCGACAGGGCCAGAGACCCAGTACTTC.

This clonotype has ten or more counts. Because the library targeted alpha chains, this beta chain is an off-target read whose size means little. The rearrangement joins TRBV7-2 to TRBJ2-5, with D perhaps TRBD2 (6 bases). Per the germline V gene, CDR1 is SGHTA and CDR2 is FQGNSA. The CDR3 covers 17 residues. V was clipped by 2 bases and J by 5 bases, with 21 bases between them. In DNA form, the CDR3 reads TGTGCCAGCAGCTTAATACTGGAGGACTATTCTGTTGAGACCCAGTACTTC. Translation: CASSLILEDYSVETQYF. Looking up the rest from reference TRBV7-2 and TRBJ2-5 gives the full variable domain: GAGVSQSPSNKVTEKGKDVELRCDPISGHTALYWYRQSLGQGLEFLIYFQGNSAPDKSGLPSDRFSAERTGGSVSTLTIQRTQQEDSAVYLCASSLILEDYSVETQYFGPGTRLLVL.

This clonotype was detected many times. Since the library was made to target alpha chains, this beta chain is a stray read and its abundance is not meaningful. The chain links TRBV12-3 or TRBV12-4 to TRBJ1-2; D is unclear. There are 12 residues in the CDR3. V shed 5 bases and J shed 5 bases, with 9 bases lying between them. CDR3 loop: CASSPDPYGYTF. For the CDR3, the DNA is TGTGCCAGCAGTCCGGACCCTTATGGCTACACCTTC.

This clonotype occurred many times. The library was prepared for alpha chains; this beta chain is a stray read, so its frequency means little. This chain connects TRBV18 to TRBJ1-5, with TRBD1 identical over 7 bases. The germline V gene encodes CDR1 KGHSH and CDR2 LQKENI. Unmatched junction bases numbered 7, after V lost 0 bases and J lost 5 bases. The CDR3 is 16 amino acids. The chain's CDR3 is CASSPPSDRVYQPQHF. CDR3 coding DNA: TGTGCCAGCTCACCACCGTCTGACAGGGTGTATCAGCCCCAGCATTTT.

This clonotype has at least ten counts. As an off-target read in a library built for alpha chains, this beta chain has a frequency of little significance. CDR3 region: CSATLLAGDPYEQYF. The CDR3, as DNA: TGCAGTGCTACTCTACTAGCGGGGGACCCCTACGAGCAGTACTTC. The chain uses TRBV20-1 and TRBJ2-7; 11 bases agree with TRBD2. The V and J ends lost 4 bases and 2 bases, in that order; junction bases with no gene match: 7. Germline V gene lookup returns CDR1 DFQATT and CDR2 SNEGSKA (reference sequence). The CDR3 has 15 residues.

This clonotype has at least ten counts. Within a library made for alpha chains, this beta chain is off target, and its count is uninformative. J is TRBJ1-1 and V is TRBV28, with D unclear. V lost 2 bases and J 6 bases, leaving 4 bases between the germline ends. Looked up from germline, CDR1 is MDHEN and CDR2 is SYDVKM. CDR3 size: 11 residues. The CDR3: CASSLEAEAFF. The CDR3 nucleotides are TGTGCCAGCAGTTTAGAGGCTGAAGCTTTCTTT.

The sample holds many counts of this clonotype. This beta chain is a stray read from a library made for alpha chains; its abundance is not meaningful. The CDR3: CASSLLLGANVLTF. CDR3 coding DNA: TGTGCCAGCAGCCTTCTGCTCGGGGCCAACGTCCTGACTTTC. This rearrangement joins TRBV14 to TRBJ2-6; D unclear. Trimming removed 4 bases from V and 4 bases from J, with 8 bases in between. The CDR3 runs 14 residues. Per germline, CDR1 SGHDN and CDR2 FVKESK. Filled out from reference TRBV14 and TRBJ2-6, the complete variable domain reads EAGVTQFPSHSVIEKGQTVTLRCDPISGHDNLYWYRRVMGKEIKFLLHFVKESKQDESGMPNNRFLAERTGGTYSTLKVQPAELEDSGVYFCASSLLLGANVLTFGAGSRLTVL.

This clonotype counts as medium-sized. This beta chain is an off-target read within a library intended for alpha chains, so its frequency means little. The chain carries TRBV24-1 and TRBJ2-5; 7 nucleotides agree with TRBD2. This CDR3 is built from 14 residues. J was trimmed by 5 bases and V by 5 bases; bases with no gene match: 7. CDR1 KGHDR and CDR2 SFDVKD come from the germline V gene. The CDR3 loop reads CATSGSLATETQYF. The DNA of the CDR3 is TGTGCCACCAGTGGTTCACTAGCGACGGAGACCCAGTACTTC.

In this sample, this clonotype turned up many times. The library was designed around alpha chains, so this beta chain is a stray read whose abundance carries little weight. This chain joins TRBV7-8 and TRBJ2-5, with 11 positions matching TRBD1. V lost 5 bases, J lost 4 bases, and 3 bases stayed unmatched. Germline V gene data show CDR1 as SGHVS and CDR2 as FQNEAQ. The CDR3 has 14 residues. The chain's CDR3 is CASSVGQGGETQYF. The CDR3 DNA sequence: TGTGCCAGCAGCGTGGGACAGGGGGGAGAGACCCAGTACTTC.

This clonotype was counted ten times or more. A library prepared for alpha chains yielded this beta chain as an off-target read; its size is of little meaning. The gene calls are TRBV4-1 and TRBJ1-3; D remains unclear. The CDR3 has 18 amino acids. The germline gives CDR1 MGHRA, CDR2 YSYEKL. Trimming removed 2 bases from V and 0 bases from J, with 17 bases in between. The CDR3: CASSQPLLHGPSGNTIYF. DNA of the CDR3: TGCGCCAGCAGCCAACCTCTACTTCACGGGCCCTCTGGAAACACCATATATTTT.

This clonotype was detected only a few times. This beta chain is a stray sequence in a library constructed for alpha chains; its clone size is not meaningful. The rearrangement joins TRBV11-2 to TRBJ2-1; the D is unclear. Per germline, CDR1 SGHAT and CDR2 FQNNGV. This CDR3 region has 14 residues. Between the trimmed V and J ends, which lost 1 base and 9 bases, there was a span of 13 bases. CDR3 loop: CASSLGNLYGEQFF. In DNA form, the CDR3 reads TGTGCCAGCAGCTTAGGGAATCTCTACGGTGAGCAGTTCTTC.

As to this clonotype: Because the library targeted alpha chains, this beta chain is an off-target read whose size means little. J is TRBJ2-6 and V is TRBV4-3; weak D call: TRBD1 (5 bases). The ends were cut back, 4 bases at V and 0 bases at J, with 7 bases in the middle. CDR1 is LGHNA and CDR2 is YSLEER in the germline V gene. This CDR3 comprises 15 residues. The CDR3 is CASSPDSSGANVLTF. The CDR3 DNA reads as TGCGCCAGCAGCCCCGACAGCTCTGGGGCCAACGTCCTGACTTTC.

This clonotype was counted many times. This beta chain was picked up by a library intended for alpha chains and is off target, so its count carries little meaning. The rearrangement links TRBV3-1 to TRBJ2-7; 13 positions agree with TRBD2. The J segment lost 4 bases and the V segment lost 4 bases, leaving 4 bases of the junction unmatched. CDR1 and CDR2 from the germline V gene are LGHDT and YNNKEL (reference sequence). This CDR3 has 15 amino acids. The CDR3 is CASSRGTSGMYEQYV. CDR3 DNA sequence: TGTGCCAGCAGCCGGGGGACTAGCGGGATGTACGAGCAGTACGTC.

This clonotype appeared many times. A library made for alpha chains picked up this beta chain off target, so its size means little. This chain links TRBV28 with TRBJ1-6, with D perhaps TRBD1 (5 bases). Germline V gene lookup returns CDR1 MDHEN and CDR2 SYDVKM. The CDR3 loop spans 14 amino acids. The V end lost 5 bases, the J end lost 4 bases, and 9 bases lay between the germline ends. CDR3 in amino acids: CASSLDRYNSPLHF. Here the CDR3 DNA reads TGTGCCAGCAGTCTCGACAGATATAATTCACCCCTCCACTTT.

This clonotype is medium-sized. This beta chain turned up in a library designed for alpha chains; as an off-target read, its abundance says little. The genes are TRBV18 and TRBJ1-2, with D uncertain. Trimming left V 0 bases short and J 8 bases short, with 10 bases between. Looked up from germline, CDR1 is KGHSH and CDR2 is LQKENI. The CDR3 is 13 residues long. For the CDR3, the DNA is TGTGCCAGCTCACCACCCGCTAGGACCGGCTACACCTTC. Its translation is CASSPPARTGYTF.

This clonotype has a count of ten or more. A library made for alpha chains picked up this beta chain off target, so its size means little. This chain uses TRBV5-1 with TRBJ2-1, with 12 nucleotides matching TRBD2. CDR3 length equals 15 residues. Germline values: CDR1 SGHRS, CDR2 YFSETQ. V lost 3 bases, J lost 2 bases, and 0 bases stayed unmatched. CDR3 residues: CASSWTSGAYNEQFF. In nucleotides, the CDR3 is TGCGCCAGCAGCTGGACTAGCGGGGCCTACAATGAGCAGTTCTTC.

There are many counts of this clonotype. This beta chain is a stray read from a library made for alpha chains; its abundance is not meaningful. This rearrangement joins TRBV4-2 to TRBJ1-1; D may be TRBD1 (6 bases). The CDR3 sequence is 14 residues long. Trimming removed 4 bases from V and 5 bases from J, with 14 bases in between. The germline V gene has CDR1 LGHNA and CDR2 YNFKEQ. CDR3 coding DNA: TGTGCCAGCAGCCCCCATCAAGGGGGGACTGAAGCTTTCTTT. Translated, it gives CASSPHQGGTEAFF.

This clonotype has ten or more counts. Found in a library prepared for alpha chains, this beta chain is an off-target read, and its abundance has little meaning. V usage is TRBV6-1 and J usage is TRBJ2-2; 7 nucleotides line up with TRBD1. Germline V gene sequence: CDR1 MNHNS, CDR2 SASEGT. V was clipped by 6 bases and J by 6 bases; unmatched bases: 10. The CDR3 spans 15 residues. For the CDR3, the DNA is TGTGCCAGCAGGTCGGGCTCAGGGGGTGCCGGGGAGCTGTTTTTT. Protein sequence: CASRSGSGGAGELFF.

This clonotype was counted ten times or more. Because this beta chain is a stray read in a library intended to capture alpha chains, its abundance should not be given much weight. This chain links TRBV19 with TRBJ2-2; D perhaps matches TRBD2 (6 bases). This CDR3 is 14 amino acids long. The V and J ends lost 3 bases and 4 bases respectively, with 9 bases between them. Germline V gives CDR1 LNHDA, CDR2 SQIVND (reference sequence). The CDR3 DNA reads as TGTGCCAGTAGTATCTTGGGGGGCACCGGGGAGCTGTTTTTT. This codes for CASSILGGTGELFF.

This clonotype was observed many times. In a library made to pick up alpha chains, this beta chain is a stray read with a size that means little. The chain combines TRBV7-2 with TRBJ1-1, with TRBD1 matching over 8 bases. From germline, CDR1 is SGHTA and CDR2 FQGNSA. With 5 bases clipped from V and 11 bases from J, the junction kept 22 bases outside the gene matches. The CDR3 spans 17 residues. The CDR3 is CASSQNMKGTGRFVAFF. The CDR3 DNA is TGTGCCAGCAGCCAAAATATGAAAGGGACAGGACGGTTTGTCGCTTTCTTT.

Turning to this clonotype: A read error may be the cause here, since a much bigger clone is one base away. Within a library made for alpha chains, this beta chain is off target, and its count is uninformative. The rearrangement uses TRBV29-1 and TRBJ2-1; 10 positions agree with TRBD1. The CDR3 extends over 14 amino acids. CDR1 is SQVTM and CDR2 is ANQGSEA in the germline V gene. The CDR3 reads CSVATGGSYNEQCF. The CDR3 DNA follows: TGCAGCGTTGCGACAGGGGGCTCCTACAATGAGCAGTGCTTC.

This clonotype appeared many times. Since it is a stray read in a library aimed at alpha chains, this beta chain has a size that is not meaningful. The genes are TRBV11-1 and TRBJ2-3; D gene unclear. The germline gives CDR1 SGHAT, CDR2 FQDESV (reference sequence). The CDR3 runs to 13 residues. The V end was cut by 5 bases, the J end by 2 bases, with 8 bases between. CDR3 nucleotides: TGTGCCAGCAGCCGTTCGGCCACAGATACGCAGTATTTT. Translating it yields CASSRSATDTQYF.

Ten or more counts support this clonotype. This beta chain lies outside the target of a library built for alpha chains; its clone size means little. V and J are TRBV6-2 or TRBV6-3 and TRBJ2-3; a weak D match, TRBD2 (5 bases). This CDR3 comprises 17 residues. Trimming left V 4 bases short and J 2 bases short, with 19 bases between. Germline CDR1 and CDR2: MNHEY and SVGEGT. The CDR3 region has the DNA TGTGCCAGCAGTTCGGTAATAAGTCGGCGGGCCACAGATACGCAGTATTTT. Protein: CASSSVISRRATDTQYF.

This clonotype was seen many times. This beta chain is a stray read from a library made for alpha chains; its abundance is not meaningful. The rearrangement uses TRBV11-2 and TRBJ2-1; 11 bases agree with TRBD1. The J segment lost 6 bases and the V segment lost 4 bases, leaving 5 bases of the junction unmatched. Germline CDR1 is SGHAT and CDR2 is FQNNGV. The CDR3 spans 15 residues. The CDR3 DNA is TGTGCCAGCAGCTCCGGACAGGGGGCAGGCAATGAGCAGTTCTTC. Protein product: CASSSGQGAGNEQFF.